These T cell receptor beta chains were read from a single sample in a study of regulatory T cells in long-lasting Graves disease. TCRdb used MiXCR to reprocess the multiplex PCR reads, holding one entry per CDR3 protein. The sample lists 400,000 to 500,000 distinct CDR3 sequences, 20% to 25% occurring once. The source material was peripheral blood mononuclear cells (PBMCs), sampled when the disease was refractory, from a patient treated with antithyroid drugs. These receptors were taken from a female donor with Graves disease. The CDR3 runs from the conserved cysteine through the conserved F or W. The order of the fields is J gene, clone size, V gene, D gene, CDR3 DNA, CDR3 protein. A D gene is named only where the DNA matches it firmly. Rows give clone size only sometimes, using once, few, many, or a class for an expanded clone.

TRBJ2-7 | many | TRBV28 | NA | TGTGCCAGCAGGGGACTCGCGAGCTCCTACGAGCAGTACTTC | CASRGLASSYEQYF
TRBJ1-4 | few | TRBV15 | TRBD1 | TGTGCCACCAGCAGAGGTGGACAGGGGCTCGAAAAACTGTTTTTT | CATSRGGQGLEKLFF
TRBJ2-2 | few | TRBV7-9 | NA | TGTGCCAGCACATTCTGGTCGAACACCGGGGAGCTGTTTTTT | CASTFWSNTGELFF
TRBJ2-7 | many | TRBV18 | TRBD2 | TGTGCCAGCTCACCGGGAGGGTCCGCCAGCGAGCAGTACTTC | CASSPGGSASEQYF
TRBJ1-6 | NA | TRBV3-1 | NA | TGTGCCAGCAGCCAAGATCCAGAATCACCCCTCCACTTT | CASSQDPESPLHF
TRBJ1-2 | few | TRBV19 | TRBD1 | TGTGCCAGTAGTACCTGGGGACAGCCAGGGAATGGCTACACCTTC | CASSTWGQPGNGYTF
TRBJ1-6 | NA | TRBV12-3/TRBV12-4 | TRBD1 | TGTGCCAGCAGTTTATGGGGACAGCAGAATTCACCCCTCCACTTT | CASSLWGQQNSPLHF
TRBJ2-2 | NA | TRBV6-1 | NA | TGTGCCAGCAGTGTGAGAAGGGGCCAGACCGGGGAGCTGTTTTTT | CASSVRRGQTGELFF
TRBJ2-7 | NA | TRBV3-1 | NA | TGTGCCAGCAGCCAAGAAGGGGGGACAGACTCCTACGAGCAGTACTTC | CASSQEGGTDSYEQYF
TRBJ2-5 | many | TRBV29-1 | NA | TGCAGCGTTGCCGGGGAAGAGACCCAGTACTTC | CSVAGEETQYF
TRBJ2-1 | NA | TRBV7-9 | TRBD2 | TGTGCCAGCAGACGTATAGCGGGAGAGGCCTACAATGAGCAGTTCTTC | CASRRIAGEAYNEQFF
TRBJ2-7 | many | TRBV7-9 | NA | TGTGCCAGCAGCTTAGTGGGAGACTACGAGCAGTACTTC | CASSLVGDYEQYF
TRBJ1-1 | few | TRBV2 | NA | TGTGCCAGCACTCTTACCGGGGGAACGGGGAACACTGAAGCTTTCTTT | CASTLTGGTGNTEAFF
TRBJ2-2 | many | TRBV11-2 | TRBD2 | TGTGCCAGCAGCTCCTTAGCGGGAGGTCCCACCGGGGAGCTGTTTTTT | CASSSLAGGPTGELFF
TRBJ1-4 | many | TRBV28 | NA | TGTGCCAGCAGTAAACAGGGAGGGCATGAAAAACTGTTTTTT | CASSKQGGHEKLFF
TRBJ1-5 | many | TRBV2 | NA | TGTGCCAGCAGTCCCGACCCCAATCAGCCCCAGCATTTT | CASSPDPNQPQHF
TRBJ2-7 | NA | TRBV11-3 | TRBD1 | TGTGCCAGCAGCTTAGTCTTACAGGGGGCACGAGAGCAGTACTTC | CASSLVLQGAREQYF
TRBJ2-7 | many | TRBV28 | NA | TGTGCCAGCAACTCCGCCGGAGTCCCAACATCCTACGAGCAGTACTTC | CASNSAGVPTSYEQYF
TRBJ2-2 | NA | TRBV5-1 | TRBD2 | TGCGCCAGCAGCTTCATAGCGGGTTCCGGGGAGCTGTTTTTT | CASSFIAGSGELFF
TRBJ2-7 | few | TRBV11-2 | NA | TGTGCCAGCAGCTTAGGGAGGATCCCGACTGAGCAGTACTTC | CASSLGRIPTEQYF
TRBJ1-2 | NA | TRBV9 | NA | TGTGCCAGCAGCCCGGACACGGCCTATGGCTACACCTTC | CASSPDTAYGYTF
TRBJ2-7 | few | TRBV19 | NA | TGTGCCAGTAGTATACTAGCGAACTACGAGCAGTACTTC | CASSILANYEQYF
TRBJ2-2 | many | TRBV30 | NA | TGTGCCTGGAGTGGAGGGGAGCTGTTTTTT | CAWSGGELFF
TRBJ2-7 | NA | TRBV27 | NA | TGTGCCAGCCGGGAAGGGACCTACGAGCAGTACTTC | CASREGTYEQYF
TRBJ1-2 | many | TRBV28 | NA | TGTGCCAGCCGTACCTGGACAGACTATGGCTACACCTTC | CASRTWTDYGYTF
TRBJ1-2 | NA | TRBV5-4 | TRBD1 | TGTGCCAGCAGCTCGGGACAGGGGCGATTAGCTAACTATGGCTACACCTTC | CASSSGQGRLANYGYTF
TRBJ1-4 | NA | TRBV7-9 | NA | TGTGCCAGCAGCTCCCCAATAGGAGAAAAACTGTTTTTT | CASSSPIGEKLFF
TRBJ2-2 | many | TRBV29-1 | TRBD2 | TGCAGCGTGTATAGCGGGAGAAGCCGCACCGGGGAGCTGTTTTTT | CSVYSGRSRTGELFF
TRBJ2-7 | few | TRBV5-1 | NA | TGCGCCAGCAGCGATTACTTACAGGGAAGGCCGTACGAGCAGTACTTC | CASSDYLQGRPYEQYF
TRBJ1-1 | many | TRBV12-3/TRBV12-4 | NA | TGTGCCAGCAGCTTAATGGTGAACACTGAAGCTTTCTTT | CASSLMVNTEAFF
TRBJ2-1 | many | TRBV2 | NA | TGTGCCGGCAGGGGGGGGAGAAAGCAGTTCTTC | CAGRGGRKQFF